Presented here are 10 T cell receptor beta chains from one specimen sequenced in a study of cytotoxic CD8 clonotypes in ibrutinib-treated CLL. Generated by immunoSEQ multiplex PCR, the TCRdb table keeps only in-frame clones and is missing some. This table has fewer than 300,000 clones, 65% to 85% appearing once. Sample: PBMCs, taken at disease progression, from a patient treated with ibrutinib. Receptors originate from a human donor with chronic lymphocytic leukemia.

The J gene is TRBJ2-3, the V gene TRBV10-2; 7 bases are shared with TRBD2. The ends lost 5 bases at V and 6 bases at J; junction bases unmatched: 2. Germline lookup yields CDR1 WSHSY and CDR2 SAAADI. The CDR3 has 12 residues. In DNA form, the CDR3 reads TGCGCCAGCAGTAAACTAGCGGATACGCAGTATTTT. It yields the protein CASSKLADTQYF.

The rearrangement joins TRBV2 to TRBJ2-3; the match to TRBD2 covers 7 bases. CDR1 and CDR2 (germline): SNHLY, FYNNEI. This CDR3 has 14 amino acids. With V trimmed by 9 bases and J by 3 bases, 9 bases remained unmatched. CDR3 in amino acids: CARNRGVRTDTQYF. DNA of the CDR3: TGTGCCAGGAACCGGGGGGTGCGTACAGATACGCAGTATTTT.

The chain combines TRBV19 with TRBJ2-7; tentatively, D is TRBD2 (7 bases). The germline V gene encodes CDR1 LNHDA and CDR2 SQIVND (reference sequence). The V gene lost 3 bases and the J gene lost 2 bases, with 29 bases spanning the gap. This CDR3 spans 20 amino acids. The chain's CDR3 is CASSIRGVPTFRDKAYEQYF. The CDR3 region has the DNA TGTGCCAGTAGTATCCGGGGGGTACCCACCTTCCGGGACAAAGCCTACGAGCAGTACTTC.

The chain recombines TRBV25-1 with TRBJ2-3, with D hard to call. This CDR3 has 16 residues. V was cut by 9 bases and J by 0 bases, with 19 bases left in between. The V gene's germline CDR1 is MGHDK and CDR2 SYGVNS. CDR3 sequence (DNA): TGTGCCAGTTCACTCACGCGCTCTTTTAGCACAGATACGCAGTATTTT. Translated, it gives CASSLTRSFSTDTQYF.

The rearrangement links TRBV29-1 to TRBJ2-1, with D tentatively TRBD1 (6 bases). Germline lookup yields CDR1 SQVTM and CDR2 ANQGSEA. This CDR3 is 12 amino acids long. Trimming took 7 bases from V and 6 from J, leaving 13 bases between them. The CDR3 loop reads CSGSTGLNEQFF. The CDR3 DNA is TGCAGCGGCTCGACAGGACTCAATGAGCAGTTCTTC.

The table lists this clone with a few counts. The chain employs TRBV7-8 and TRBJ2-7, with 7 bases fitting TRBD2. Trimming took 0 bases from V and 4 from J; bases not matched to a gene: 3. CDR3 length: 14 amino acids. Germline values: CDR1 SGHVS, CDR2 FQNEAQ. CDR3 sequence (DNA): TGTGCCAGCAGCTTAGCGGCGGGGGAGTACGAGCAGTACTTC. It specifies CASSLAAGEYEQYF.

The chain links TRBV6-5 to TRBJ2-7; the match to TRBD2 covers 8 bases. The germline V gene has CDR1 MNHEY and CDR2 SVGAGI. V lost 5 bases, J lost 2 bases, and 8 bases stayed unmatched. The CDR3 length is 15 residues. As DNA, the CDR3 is TGTGCCAGCAGTGCCTTAGCGGGAACGACCTACGAGCAGTACTTC. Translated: CASSALAGTTYEQYF.

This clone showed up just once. CDR3: CASSLAVGSFNGELFF. In DNA form, the CDR3 reads TGCGCCAGCAGCTTGGCGGTGGGAAGTTTTAACGGGGAGCTGTTTTTT. The chain links TRBV5-1 to TRBJ2-2; no clear D. Germline CDR1 reads SGHRS; CDR2 reads YFSETQ. The ends were cut back, 0 bases at V and 7 bases at J, with 16 bases in the middle. This CDR3 has 16 residues.

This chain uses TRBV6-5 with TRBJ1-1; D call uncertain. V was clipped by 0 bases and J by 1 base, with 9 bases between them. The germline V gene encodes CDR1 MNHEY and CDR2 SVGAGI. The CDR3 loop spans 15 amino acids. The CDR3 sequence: CASSYSSIRNTEAFF. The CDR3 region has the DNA TGTGCCAGCAGTTACTCAAGTATTCGGAACACTGAAGCTTTCTTT.

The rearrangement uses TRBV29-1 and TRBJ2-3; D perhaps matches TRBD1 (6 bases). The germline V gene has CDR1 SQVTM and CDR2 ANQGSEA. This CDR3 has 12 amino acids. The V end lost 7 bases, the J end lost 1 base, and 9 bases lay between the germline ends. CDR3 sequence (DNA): TGCAGCGCAAAGGGGGGCACAGATACGCAGTATTTT. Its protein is CSAKGGTDTQYF.